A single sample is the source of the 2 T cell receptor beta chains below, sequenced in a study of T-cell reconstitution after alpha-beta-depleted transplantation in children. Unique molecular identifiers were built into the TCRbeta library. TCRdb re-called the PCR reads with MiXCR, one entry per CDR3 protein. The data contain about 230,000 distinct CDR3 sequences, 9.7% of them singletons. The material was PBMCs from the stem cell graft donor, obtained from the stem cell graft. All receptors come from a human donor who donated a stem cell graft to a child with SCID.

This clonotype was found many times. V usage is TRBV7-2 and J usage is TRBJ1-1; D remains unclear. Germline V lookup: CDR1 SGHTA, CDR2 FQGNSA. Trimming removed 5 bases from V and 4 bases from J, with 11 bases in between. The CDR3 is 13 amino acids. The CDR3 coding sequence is TGTGCCAGCAGCGCCCGTTGGGGCACTGAAGCTTTCTTT. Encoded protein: CASSARWGTEAFF.

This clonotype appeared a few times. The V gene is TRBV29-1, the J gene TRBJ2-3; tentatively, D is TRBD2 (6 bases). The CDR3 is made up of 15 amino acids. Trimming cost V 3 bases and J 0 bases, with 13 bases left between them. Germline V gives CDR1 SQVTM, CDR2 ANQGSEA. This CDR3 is CSVEGAGSSTDTQYF. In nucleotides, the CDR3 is TGCAGCGTTGAGGGAGCGGGCTCTAGCACAGATACGCAGTATTTT.